This paragraph reports one TCR beta chain. No antigen is known for it. This specimen comes from a study of vaccination effects on CD4 cells after COVID-19. Peptide-pool stimulation followed by sequencing identified expanded antigen-specific CD4+ clonotypes in the ViraFEST assay. Once cultured for nine to ten days, the cells underwent separation to obtain CD4+ T cells. According to PCR results, the person was infected with SARS-CoV-2 between March and December 2020. Each participant was administered two doses of either the BNT162b2 or the mRNA-1273 vaccine. Germline values: CDR1 SGDLS, CDR2 YYNGEE. Trimming took 10 bases from V and 1 from J, leaving 23 bases between them. The CDR3 runs to 16 residues. The table came from immunoSEQ multiplex PCR; TCRdb's copy has only in-frame clones and leaves some out. The table has over 10,000 clones, around 73% seen once.

The chain combines TRBV9 with TRBJ2-5, with D perhaps matching TRBD1 (7 bases). The sequencing here drew on CD4+ T cells from PBMCs cultured with HCoV-NL63 spike peptides, taken after COVID-19 vaccination. The sequence was obtained from a human donor who had a prior SARS-CoV-2 infection. The CDR3 spells CAAAEQGRLGQETQYF. CDR3 in DNA: TGTGCCGCCGCGGAACAGGGGAGGTTGGGCCAAGAGACCCAGTACTTC.